A single sample gave rise to the 32 T cell receptor beta chains below, sequenced in a study of tissue T cells after allogeneic stem cell transplantation. This table comes from immunoSEQ multiplex PCR, and its TCRdb copy is limited to in-frame clones, with some not included. The sample carries about 48,000 clones, around 67% recorded once. Sequences were obtained from sorted cells pooled from one or two spleens. The receptor set was obtained from a pool of C57BL/6 mice in good health.

A word on this clone: Mouse germline and gene names are used. With the read ending 1 residue before the CDR3 end, the germline J gene is used to fill in that end. This chain connects TRBV3 to TRBJ1-1, with D possibly matching TRBD1 (5 bases). Germline CDR1 reads SNHLY; CDR2 reads FYNGKV (reference sequence). V lost 2 bases and J lost 7, with 8 bases in between. This CDR3 spans 12 amino acids. The DNA read from the CDR3 is TGTGCCAGCAGCTTAATGGACAAAGAAGTCTTC. This encodes CASSLMDKEVF. The CDR3 reads in full as CASSLMDKEVFF.

This clone was counted a few times. Gene names refer to mouse genes. The read is 1 residue too short to cover the CDR3 end, so that end is filled in from the germline J gene. The rearrangement uses TRBV12-2 and TRBJ2-1; a possible D gene is TRBD1 (7 bases). The germline V and J ends were trimmed by 0 bases and 7 bases, with 12 bases remaining between them. Germline-derived CDR1 and CDR2 are SGHLS and HYDKME. This CDR3 has 14 amino acids. The DNA read from the CDR3 is TGTGCCAGCTCTCTCGAAGGGGGCTGGGCTGAGCAGTTC. It yields the protein CASSLEGGWAEQF. The CDR3 in full is CASSLEGGWAEQFF.

This clone was seen a few times. Mouse gene names apply. The read is 1 residue too short to cover the CDR3 end, so that end is filled in from the germline J gene. V gene TRBV2 combines with J gene TRBJ2-7, with 8 bases lining up with TRBD2. This CDR3 has 14 residues. Trimming at V came to 1 base and at J to 4 bases, leaving 3 bases not matched to a gene. Germline CDR1 is LGHNA and CDR2 is YSYQKL. The covered CDR3 bases are TGTGCCAGCAGCCAAGGAGGACTGGGATATGAACAGTAC. Protein: CASSQGGLGYEQY. The whole CDR3 protein is CASSQGGLGYEQYF.

This clone was picked up one time. The gene names here belong to mouse. The sequenced CDR3 bases are TGTGCCAGCAGTTTCGGTAGTCAAAACACCTTGTAC. It translates to CASSFGSQNTLY. In full, the CDR3 is CASSFGSQNTLYF. The chain combines TRBV14 with TRBJ2-4, with D unclear. The missing CDR3 end, 1 residue past where the read stops, is filled in from the germline J gene. The germline V gene has CDR1 SGHDT and CDR2 FRDEAV. Between the trimmed V and J ends, which lost 1 base and 0 bases, there was a span of 3 bases. This CDR3 has 13 residues.

In the case of this clone: The genes are named according to mouse. The DNA ends 1 residue before the CDR3 does, and the rest of the CDR3 is filled in from the germline J gene. V is TRBV19 and J is TRBJ2-3; 9 nucleotides match TRBD2. Trimming took 4 bases from V and 0 from J; bases not matched to a gene: 3. The CDR3 consists of 15 residues. CDR1 is FNHDT and CDR2 is SITEND in the germline V gene (reference sequence). The CDR3 region is CASSPWGGSAETLYF. The sequenced CDR3 bases are TGTGCCAGCAGTCCCTGGGGGGGAAGTGCAGAAACGCTGTAT.

Worth noting for this clone: The gene names given are mouse names. The sequenced fragment ends 1 residue before the CDR3 boundary, so the rest is inferred from the germline J gene. The V call is TRBV19, the J call TRBJ2-4; 10 bases are a match to TRBD2. The germline gives CDR1 FNHDT, CDR2 SITEND (reference sequence). V lost 6 bases to trimming and J lost 5 bases; unmatched junction nucleotides: 6. This CDR3 has 14 amino acids. The chain's CDR3 is CASTSTGGLNTLYF. CDR3 DNA, as far as it was read: TGTGCCAGCACCTCGACTGGGGGGTTAAACACCTTGTAC.

About this clone: Germline and genes: mouse. Read data end 1 residue before the CDR3 end; the end is taken from the germline J gene. The chain combines TRBV12-1 with TRBJ2-5; D is possibly TRBD1 or TRBD2 (5 bases each). The CDR3 contains 13 residues. Germline V CDR1 and CDR2: SGHSN, HYEKVE. Trimming removed 2 bases from V and 4 bases from J, with 9 bases in between. CDR3 DNA (partial): TGTGCCAGCTCTCCGCCGGGGGAAGACACCCAGTAC. Protein product: CASSPPGEDTQY. The CDR3 in full is CASSPPGEDTQYF.

Points on this clone: Mouse names are used for the genes. The sequence runs out 1 residue before the end of the CDR3; the remainder is reconstructed from the germline J gene. The chain employs TRBV19 and TRBJ1-1; D gene uncertain. CDR1 and CDR2 (germline): FNHDT, SITEND (reference sequence). CDR3 length equals 12 residues. Trimming left V 1 base short and J 3 bases short, with 4 bases between. CDR3: CASSITDTEVFF. CDR3 DNA (partial): TGTGCCAGCAGTATAACAGACACAGAAGTCTTC.

Comment on this clone: Each gene name is a mouse one. From the germline J gene comes the end of the CDR3, since the read stops 1 residue before it. The genes are TRBV13-2 and TRBJ1-6; D is unresolved. TRBJ1-6 is an open reading frame, and its role is uncertain. The V gene lost 1 base and the J gene lost 7 bases, with 6 bases spanning the gap. The CDR3 covers 13 residues. Germline CDR1 NNHNN, CDR2 SYGAGS (reference sequence). The covered CDR3 bases are TGTGCCAGCGGTGATAAGGGAAATTCGCCCCTCTAC. Translating gives CASGDKGNSPLY. Given in full, the CDR3 is CASGDKGNSPLYF.

Turning to this clone: Mouse names are used for the genes. The sequenced fragment ends 1 residue before the CDR3 boundary, so the rest is inferred from the germline J gene. The sample holds other DNA sequences that translate to the same CDR3. V is TRBV1 and J is TRBJ1-4; 7 bases line up with TRBD1. The CDR3 has 14 residues. Trimming removed 1 base from V and 5 bases from J; junction bases left unmatched: 1. Germline-derived CDR1 and CDR2 are NSQYPW and LRSPGD (reference sequence). The CDR3: CTCSAGTGNERLFF. The CDR3 DNA, read in part, is TGCACCTGCAGTGCAGGGACAGGAAACGAAAGATTATTT.

Regarding this clone: Mouse gene names and germline throughout. Coverage ceases 1 residue before the CDR3 finishes, and the germline J gene fills in the end. This chain joins TRBV3 and TRBJ2-4; 8 bases match TRBD2. The junction had 1 base not matched to a gene; V was cut back by 4 bases and J by 7 bases. Germline CDR1 SNHLY, CDR2 FYNGKV (reference sequence). The length of the CDR3 is 12 residues. The DNA read from the CDR3 is TGTGCCAGCAGCTCCTGGGGGGACACCTTGTAC. Translation gives CASSSWGDTLY. The whole CDR3 reads CASSSWGDTLYF.

Note on this clone: Mouse names are used for the genes. The read ends 1 residue early relative to the CDR3; the germline J gene fills the gap. The gene calls are TRBV5 and TRBJ1-3, with 8 positions matching TRBD1. Germline assignment: CDR1 LGHNA and CDR2 YNLKQL (reference sequence). The J segment lost 0 bases and the V segment lost 0 bases, leaving 7 bases of the junction unmatched. This CDR3 spans 18 amino acids. CDR3 bases read: TGTGCCAGCAGCCAAGAGTCGCAGGGGGCTGGTTCTGGAAATACGCTCTAT. Protein: CASSQESQGAGSGNTLY. The entire CDR3 sequence reads CASSQESQGAGSGNTLYF.

With regard to this clone: Mouse germline and gene names are used. The read comes to an end 1 residue before the CDR3 does, leaving the germline J gene to fill in the end. The rearrangement links TRBV26 to TRBJ1-1; the D gene is possibly TRBD1 (5 bases). The CDR3 runs to 16 residues. V lost 3 bases and J 0 bases, leaving 14 bases between the germline ends. In germline, CDR1 is KGHPV, CDR2 FQNQEV (reference sequence). CDR3 bases read: TGTGCCAGCAGTCTTCGACCGCAGGGTGCAAACACAGAAGTCTTC. As protein: CASSLRPQGANTEVF. The full-length CDR3 reads as CASSLRPQGANTEVFF.

As for this clone: Genes here carry mouse names. The read ends 1 residue before the CDR3 terminus; that terminus is restored from the germline J gene. This sequence joins TRBV20 and TRBJ2-1; 8 bases fit TRBD1. Germline loops: CDR1 GFQATS, CDR2 STVNSAI. V was pared by 0 bases and J by 7 bases, with 2 bases of the junction left unmatched. The CDR3 is made up of 13 amino acids. The CDR3 is CGARDRGRAEQFF. CDR3 bases read: TGTGGTGCTAGGGACAGGGGGCGAGCTGAGCAGTTC.

Comments on this clone: The gene names given are mouse names. Incomplete CDR3 DNA: TGTGCCAGCAGCTTGGGACAGGGAGATATTTCCAACGAAAGATTATTT. It translates to CASSLGQGDISNERLF. The entire CDR3 is CASSLGQGDISNERLFF. This sequence joins TRBV4 and TRBJ1-4; 9 bases align to TRBD1. The read ends 1 residue early relative to the CDR3; the germline J gene fills the gap. Per germline, CDR1 LGHDT and CDR2 YNNKQL (reference sequence). The CDR3 covers 17 residues. V was clipped by 4 bases and J by 0 bases; unmatched bases: 6.

This clone came up a few times. Gene names follow the mouse nomenclature. Read coverage stops 1 residue before the CDR3 terminus; the germline J gene supplies the remainder. The chain carries TRBV12-1 and TRBJ2-7, with 7 bases fitting TRBD1. With 2 bases clipped from V and 3 bases from J, the junction kept 3 bases outside the gene matches. The CDR3 loop spans 13 amino acids. CDR1 SGHSN and CDR2 HYEKVE come from the germline V gene. CDR3 DNA, as far as it was read: TGTGCCAGCTCTCCCGGGACAGACTATGAACAGTAC. It specifies CASSPGTDYEQY. The complete CDR3 sequence is CASSPGTDYEQYF.

A remark on this clone: All gene names here are mouse names. The read halts 1 residue ahead of the CDR3 end, with the missing end drawn from the germline J gene. The chain carries TRBV1 and TRBJ2-5; 11 bases are a match to TRBD2. The CDR3 contains 18 residues. J gave up 3 bases and V 0 bases, and 8 bases lay outside the gene matches. Germline CDR1 and CDR2: NSQYPW and LRSPGD (reference sequence). CDR3 sequence: CTCSADLLGGRRQDTQYF. The sequenced part of the CDR3 DNA is TGCACCTGCAGTGCAGATTTACTGGGGGGGCGAAGACAAGACACCCAGTAC.

Only one count was recorded for this clone. Germline and genes: mouse. The CDR3 extends 1 residue past the end of the read, so its final part is completed from the germline J gene. The chain recombines TRBV16 with TRBJ2-2, with D perhaps assigned TRBD1 or TRBD2 (5 bases each). Germline V gives CDR1 SGHSA, CDR2 FRNQAP. The CDR3 length is 15 residues. V lost 1 base and J 0 bases, leaving 6 bases between the germline ends. CDR3 DNA, as far as it was read: TGTGCAAGCAGCTTAGGGGGGACAAACACCGGGCAGCTCTAC. Translated, it gives CASSLGGTNTGQLY. The full CDR3 protein reads CASSLGGTNTGQLYF.

Concerning this clone: Any gene name here is a mouse gene name. The read terminates 1 residue ahead of where the CDR3 ends, so the germline J gene completes it. The J gene is TRBJ1-5, the V gene TRBV12-1; weak D call: TRBD1 (5 bases). Per germline, CDR1 SGHSN and CDR2 HYEKVE. The germline V and J ends were trimmed by 3 bases and 0 bases, with 8 bases remaining between them. The CDR3 spans 14 residues. CDR3 DNA (partial): TGTGCCAGCTCTTCAGGGAATAACAACCAGGCTCCGCTT. It yields the protein CASSSGNNNQAPL. The entire CDR3 is CASSSGNNNQAPLF.

This clone was counted only a few times. Here the gene names and germline are mouse. The read comes to an end 1 residue before the CDR3 does, leaving the germline J gene to fill in the end. The chain has TRBV26 and TRBJ1-2; D uncertain. Germline V gives CDR1 KGHPV, CDR2 FQNQEV (reference sequence). The CDR3 extends over 14 amino acids. V lost 2 bases to trimming and J lost 0 bases, with 7 bases between them. The sequenced part of the CDR3 DNA is TGTGCCAGCAGTCTGACAAATGCAAACTCCGACTACACC. Its protein is CASSLTNANSDYT. The whole CDR3 protein is CASSLTNANSDYTF.

This clone appeared a single time. Gene names denote mouse genes. The read halts 1 residue ahead of the CDR3 end, with the missing end drawn from the germline J gene. The chain is built from TRBV13-2 and TRBJ1-3, with 8 bases that match TRBD1. Germline CDR1 reads NNHNN; CDR2 reads SYGAGS (reference sequence). V dropped 2 bases and J dropped 2; count of bases not matched to a gene: 3. This CDR3 is 15 amino acids long. The chain's CDR3 is CASGEQGAPGNTLYF. CDR3 DNA (partial): TGTGCCAGCGGTGAGCAGGGGGCGCCTGGAAATACGCTCTAT.

This clone was seen only a few times. Genes and germline are mouse. The read comes to an end 1 residue before the CDR3 does, leaving the germline J gene to fill in the end. The gene calls are TRBV13-2 and TRBJ2-1; 7 nucleotides align to TRBD1. The trim removed 0 bases at V and 3 bases at J, leaving 3 bases unmatched. CDR3 length: 15 residues. Germline CDR1 NNHNN, CDR2 SYGAGS (reference sequence). Incomplete CDR3 DNA: TGTGCCAGCGGTGATGCAGACAGGGTCTATGCTGAGCAGTTC. Translated, it gives CASGDADRVYAEQF. From start to end, the CDR3 is CASGDADRVYAEQFF.

Regarding this clone: Mouse gene names apply. The read comes to an end 1 residue before the CDR3 does, leaving the germline J gene to fill in the end. The V and J genes are TRBV19 and TRBJ2-3, with D unclear. CDR1 is FNHDT and CDR2 is SITEND in the germline V gene (reference sequence). Trimming stripped 5 bases from V and 0 bases from J, with 7 bases between. The CDR3 loop spans 13 amino acids. CDR3 amino acids: CASRRASAETLYF. The CDR3 bases that were read are TGTGCCAGCAGGCGGGCTAGTGCAGAAACGCTGTAT.

In the case of this clone: Genes and germline are mouse. The CDR3 bases that were read are TGTGCCAGCAGTGATCGACAGGGGGCGGAAACGCTGTAT. Protein: CASSDRQGAETLY. The whole CDR3 sequence is CASSDRQGAETLYF. The chain employs TRBV13-3 and TRBJ2-3, with TRBD1 matching over 10 bases. Read coverage stops 1 residue before the CDR3 terminus; the germline J gene supplies the remainder. The germline CDR1 and CDR2 sequences are NNHDY and SYVADS. The CDR3 consists of 14 residues. V was clipped by 1 base and J by 6 bases; unmatched bases: 2.

In the case of this clone: Gene names refer to mouse genes. The missing CDR3 end, 1 residue past where the read stops, is filled in from the germline J gene. This rearrangement joins TRBV13-2 to TRBJ2-7; D unresolved. Trimming stripped 0 bases from V and 6 bases from J, with 7 bases between. CDR1 is NNHNN, CDR2 SYGAGS, per germline (reference sequence). The CDR3 extends over 12 amino acids. The CDR3 protein is CASGDGLVEQYF. The part of the CDR3 DNA that was read is TGTGCCAGCGGTGATGGCCTGGTTGAACAGTAC.

A note on this clone: Mouse names are used for the genes. The sequenced fragment ends 1 residue before the CDR3 boundary, so the rest is inferred from the germline J gene. The gene calls are TRBV2 and TRBJ2-5; D remains ambiguous. Germline values: CDR1 LGHNA, CDR2 YSYQKL. CDR3 size: 14 residues. V was trimmed by 1 base and J by 2 bases, leaving 7 bases between them. The sequenced part of the CDR3 DNA is TGTGCCAGCAGCCAAGTTGGCAGCCAAGACACCCAGTAC. As protein: CASSQVGSQDTQY. The whole CDR3 sequence is CASSQVGSQDTQYF. The variable domain in full, with the rest retrieved from reference TRBV2 and TRBJ2-5, is DPKIIQKPKYLVAVTGSEKILICEQYLGHNAMYWYRQSAKKPLEFMFSYSYQKLMDNQTASSRFQPQSSKKNHLDLQITALKPDDSATYFCASSQVGSQDTQYFGPGTRLLVL.

There are a few counts of this clone. The gene names here belong to mouse. CDR3 in amino acids: CASSQRDAYEQYF. CDR3 bases read: TGTGCCAGCAGCCAACGGGACGCCTATGAACAGTAC. This rearrangement joins TRBV2 to TRBJ2-7; D is tentatively TRBD1 or TRBD2 (5 bases each). The read ends 1 residue early relative to the CDR3; the germline J gene fills the gap. V lost 2 bases, J lost 2 bases, and 7 bases lay in between. Per the germline V gene, CDR1 is LGHNA and CDR2 is YSYQKL. This CDR3 spans 13 amino acids.

Comments on this clone: One end of the junction fails to match germline, which may point to a read error. The germline and genes are mouse ones. The CDR3 protein is CAGSQGDRGNSDYTF. The sequenced part of the CDR3 DNA is TGTGCCGGCAGCCAAGGGGACAGGGGGAACTCCGACTACACC. This chain joins TRBV2 and TRBJ1-2; TRBD1 matches at 11 bases. The CDR3 goes on 1 residue after the read ends, and that part is filled in from the germline J gene. CDR3 length: 15 amino acids. CDR1 is LGHNA and CDR2 is YSYQKL in the germline V gene.

This clone was counted a few times. Here the gene names and germline are mouse. The read ends 1 residue early relative to the CDR3; the germline J gene fills the gap. The same CDR3 can be traced to other DNA sequences in this sample. The rearrangement joins TRBV19 to TRBJ2-7; 8 bases line up with TRBD2. The germline gives CDR1 FNHDT, CDR2 SITEND (reference sequence). The CDR3 is 13 residues long. V was clipped by 1 base and J by 4 bases; unmatched bases: 1. The CDR3 sequence is CASSILGGYEQYF. CDR3 DNA, as far as it was read: TGTGCCAGCAGTATACTGGGGGGTTATGAACAGTAC.

This clone was counted once. The gene symbols are mouse symbols. The CDR3 extends 1 residue past the end of the read, so its final part is completed from the germline J gene. This chain uses TRBV29 with TRBJ2-1; 7 bases match TRBD1. After removal of 8 bases from V and 6 bases from J, the junction contained 4 bases not matched to a gene. This CDR3 contains 12 residues. The germline V gene has CDR1 MSHET and CDR2 SYDVDS. Partial CDR3 DNA: TGTGCTAGCCGACAGGGTCTTGCTGAGCAGTTC. Residues: CASRQGLAEQF. The whole CDR3 sequence is CASRQGLAEQFF.

Worth noting for this clone: The gene names here belong to mouse. The CDR3 end is not reached by the read, which stops 1 residue before it; the germline J gene fills it in. This chain links TRBV16 with TRBJ2-3, with D unresolved. Trimming cost V 4 bases and J 0 bases, with 2 bases left between them. The germline gives CDR1 SGHSA, CDR2 FRNQAP. The CDR3 loop spans 12 amino acids. The covered CDR3 bases are TGTGCAAGCAGCTCTAGTGCAGAAACGCTGTAT. As protein: CASSSSAETLY. The CDR3 as a whole reads CASSSSAETLYF.

Regarding this clone: Genes here carry mouse names. The read falls 1 residue short of the CDR3 end, and the missing part is taken from the germline J gene. The V call is TRBV4, the J call TRBJ2-2; D possibly corresponds to TRBD1 (6 bases). The CDR3 contains 14 residues. Trimming shortened V by 6 bases and J by 3 bases, and 11 bases separated the two germline ends. From germline, CDR1 is LGHDT and CDR2 YNNKQL (reference sequence). CDR3 DNA, as far as it was read: TGTGCCAGCAGGCTCAGGGGCTACACCGGGCAGCTCTAC. It translates to CASRLRGYTGQLY. The whole CDR3 is CASRLRGYTGQLYF.